The 16 T cell receptor beta chains given below trace back to one sample, sequenced in a study of T cell changes during pregnancy in multiple sclerosis. Using immunoSEQ multiplex PCR, the repertoire was profiled, and TCRdb retains in-frame clones only, with some absent. Of tens of thousands of clones in the sample, under 95% were seen once. The sample in question was CD4+ T cells from peripheral blood mononuclear cells, obtained before pregnancy. These receptors all stem from a female donor with multiple sclerosis, enrolled in a pregnancy study.

This clone was detected once. The V gene is TRBV7-2, the J gene TRBJ1-3, with TRBD1 identical over 8 bases. V trimming: 3 bases; J trimming: 0 bases; junction bases outside the gene matches: 1. Looked up from germline, CDR1 is SGHTA and CDR2 is FQGNSA. The CDR3 contains 15 residues. The CDR3 DNA reads TGTGCCAGCAGCTTCGGGACAGGCTCTGGAAACACCATATATTTT. Its translation is CASSFGTGSGNTIYF.

This clone appeared a few times. The chain recombines TRBV6-5 with TRBJ1-2, with D unresolved. CDR3 length: 14 amino acids. V was cut by 6 bases and J by 3 bases, with 14 bases left in between. CDR1 and CDR2 from the germline V gene are MNHEY and SVGAGI. In nucleotides, the CDR3 is TGTGCCAGCAGCCGCGGGAGCGGTCACTATGGCTACACCTTC. Its translation is CASSRGSGHYGYTF.

The V and J genes are TRBV5-4 and TRBJ2-3; possible D gene TRBD1, 6 bases. Trimming cost V 4 bases and J 5 bases, with 11 bases left between them. The germline CDR1 and CDR2 sequences are SGHNT and YYREEE (reference sequence). The CDR3 has 13 amino acids. This CDR3 reads CASSPRTEDTQYF. CDR3 nucleotides: TGTGCCAGCAGCCCCCGGACAGAAGATACGCAGTATTTT.

The chain uses TRBV4-1 and TRBJ1-4; the match to TRBD1 covers 10 bases. The germline gives CDR1 MGHRA, CDR2 YSYEKL. V shed 0 bases, J shed 5 bases, and the junction held 3 bases outside the gene matches. CDR3 length: 16 amino acids. Written as DNA, the CDR3 is TGCGCCAGCAGCCAAGATACGGGACAGGGGAATGAAAAACTGTTTTTT. Its protein is CASSQDTGQGNEKLFF.

This clone appeared once. The chain employs TRBV5-1 and TRBJ2-5; TRBD2 matches 8 bases. The trim removed 5 bases at V and 0 bases at J, leaving 3 bases unmatched. There are 14 residues in the CDR3. Germline V gene lookup returns CDR1 SGHRS and CDR2 YFSETQ. In DNA form, the CDR3 reads TGCGCCAGCAGATTAGCGGGATACCAAGAGACCCAGTACTTC. The encoded protein is CASRLAGYQETQYF.

The chain uses TRBV19 and TRBJ2-7, with D unclear. Germline V gene data show CDR1 as LNHDA and CDR2 as SQIVND (reference sequence). V lost 8 bases, J lost 4 bases, and 18 bases lay in between. The CDR3 extends over 14 amino acids. CDR3 DNA sequence: TGTGCCAGTTCCCCTACAGTGTCCTCTTACGAGCAGTACTTC. Translation: CASSPTVSSYEQYF.

The genes are TRBV11-3 and TRBJ2-1; 10 positions match TRBD2. This CDR3 is 16 amino acids long. J gave up 8 bases and V 5 bases, and 12 bases lay outside the gene matches. Germline-derived CDR1 and CDR2 are SGHNT and YENEEA. CDR3 bases: TGTGCCAGCAGCCCAGGGGGGAAGCGGGAGGGCCATGAGCAGTTCTTC. Residues: CASSPGGKREGHEQFF.

This chain links TRBV30 with TRBJ1-2; the D gene is possibly TRBD1 (6 bases). The germline gives CDR1 GTSNPN, CDR2 SVGIG (reference sequence). The CDR3 spans 13 residues. Trimming shortened V by 2 bases and J by 4 bases, and 11 bases separated the two germline ends. Written as DNA, the CDR3 is TGTGCCTGGAGTCCGTGGACAGCCTATGGCTACACCTTC. As protein: CAWSPWTAYGYTF.

This rearrangement joins TRBV7-9 to TRBJ1-5, with D perhaps matching TRBD1 (5 bases). The V end lost 1 base, the J end lost 0 bases, and 16 bases lay between the germline ends. The CDR3 has 18 amino acids. Germline loops: CDR1 SEHNR, CDR2 FQNEAQ (reference sequence). This chain's CDR3 is CASSLGRTGSYSNQPQHF. CDR3 sequence (DNA): TGTGCCAGCAGCTTAGGTAGAACAGGTTCATATAGCAATCAGCCCCAGCATTTT. The whole variable domain, filled in from reference TRBV7-9 and TRBJ1-5, reads DTGVSQNPRHKITKRGQNVTFRCDPISEHNRLYWYRQTLGQGPEFLTYFQNEAQLEKSRLLSDRFSAERPKGSFSTLEIQRTEQGDSAMYLCASSLGRTGSYSNQPQHFGDGTRLSIL.

The gene calls are TRBV6-6 and TRBJ1-2, with 7 bases that match TRBD1. The germline CDR1 and CDR2 sequences are MNHNY and SVGAGI (reference sequence). This CDR3 has 14 amino acids. Trimming at V came to 2 bases and at J to 7 bases, leaving 7 bases not matched to a gene. The CDR3 DNA follows: TGTGCCAGCAGTTACAGCCAGGGGGGAATTGGCTACACCTTC. As protein: CASSYSQGGIGYTF.

The chain recombines TRBV29-1 with TRBJ2-3; 10 bases align to TRBD2. The J segment lost 0 bases and the V segment lost 6 bases, leaving 6 bases of the junction unmatched. From germline, CDR1 is SQVTM and CDR2 ANQGSEA. The CDR3 spans 15 residues. This chain's CDR3 is CSVRLAGLSTDTQYF. The CDR3 nucleotides read TGCAGCGTCCGACTAGCGGGCCTTAGCACAGATACGCAGTATTTT.

The V call is TRBV29-1, the J call TRBJ1-4; weak D call: TRBD1 (6 bases). The germline CDR1 and CDR2 sequences are SQVTM and ANQGSEA. The CDR3 has 13 residues. V lost 7 bases to trimming and J lost 13 bases, with 22 bases between them. The CDR3 spells CSATQGSRGGLFF. The CDR3 bases are TGCAGCGCCACACAGGGCTCCAGAGGAGGACTGTTTTTT.

The chain joins TRBV19 to TRBJ1-3; D gene unclear. The CDR3 covers 15 residues. CDR1 is LNHDA and CDR2 is SQIVND in the germline V gene (reference sequence). Trimming removed 3 bases from V and 0 bases from J, with 9 bases in between. This chain's CDR3 is CASSIPRVSGNTIYF. The CDR3 DNA sequence: TGTGCCAGTAGTATCCCGCGGGTCTCTGGAAACACCATATATTTT.

This clone came up once. This sequence joins TRBV5-4 and TRBJ2-1; 13 bases are shared with TRBD2. J gave up 1 base and V 4 bases, and 2 bases lay outside the gene matches. CDR1 and CDR2 (germline): SGHNT, YYREEE (reference sequence). CDR3 length: 16 residues. The DNA for the CDR3 is TGTGCCAGCAGCCCACTAGCGGGGGGGTCCTACAATGAGCAGTTCTTC. Its translation is CASSPLAGGSYNEQFF. The full variable domain, its missing parts supplied by reference TRBV5-4 and TRBJ2-1, is ETGVTQSPTHLIKTRGQQVTLRCSSQSGHNTVSWYQQALGQGPQFIFQYYREEENGRGNFPPRFSGLQFPNYSSELNVNALELDDSALYLCASSPLAGGSYNEQFFGPGTRLTVL.

This clone came up once. V is TRBV7-9 and J is TRBJ2-5, with no clear D. The V and J ends lost 6 bases and 3 bases respectively, with 5 bases between them. Germline CDR1 is SEHNR and CDR2 is FQNEAQ (reference sequence). The CDR3 spans 11 residues. The CDR3 region is CASRREETQYF. DNA for the CDR3: TGTGCCAGCAGACGCGAAGAGACCCAGTACTTC.

The genes are TRBV29-1 and TRBJ2-5, with TRBD1 identical over 8 bases. Unmatched junction bases numbered 10, after V lost 6 bases and J lost 4 bases. The V gene's germline CDR1 is SQVTM and CDR2 ANQGSEA. The CDR3 sequence is 14 residues long. CDR3 nucleotide sequence: TGCAGCGTCTCTGGACAGGGAGTAGTAGAGACCCAGTACTTC. It encodes CSVSGQGVVETQYF.